The sequence of this T cell receptor (beta chain) was determined in a study of long-term antiretroviral therapy in people with HIV. About this clone itself: Its antigen is unidentified.

Amounts of 1-10 million cryopreserved PBMC were held in the samples before DNA extraction. The run of the v3.0 immunoSEQ assay was at survey level. Clones were sequenced by immunoSEQ multiplex PCR, and TCRdb holds only the in-frame ones, with some missing. The sample lists 31,000 or so clones, approximately 96% occurring once. Regarding the study as a whole: The repertoire was dominated at all time points by clones expanded before ART. An increase in diversity followed ART, yet levels stayed below transplant donor controls.

This CDR3 is 13 amino acids long. Trimming removed 5 bases at V and 2 bases at J, with 9 bases between. Germline CDR1 and CDR2: SNHLY and FYNNEI. The specimen was unsorted PBMCs, collected about 6.6 years after starting antiretroviral therapy. V is TRBV2 and J is TRBJ1-1; D is unresolved. The clonotype was recovered from a man between 25 and 39 years old with HIV. As DNA, the CDR3 is TGTGCCAGCAGTCCCTCAATAAACACTGAAGCTTTCTTT. This encodes CASSPSINTEAFF.